Below are 10 T cell receptor beta chains sequenced from a single sample in a study of cytomegalovirus exposure and HLA in healthy donors (dated by TCRdb to about 2017). Preparation of the library involved the immunoSEQ multiplex PCR assay. The multiplex PCR relied on a mix of 60 forward primers for TCR Vbeta segments and 13 reverse primers for TCR Jbeta segments. TCRdb mirrors the immuneACCESS table, restricted to in-frame sequences. Some clones are absent from its copies; in checked studies, under half trace to an unresolved V gene, and the reason for the others is unknown. The sample table holds about 200,000 clones, of which roughly 76% were seen once. The ten largest clones take up approximately 2% of the sample. The sequenced sample consisted of PBMCs. All receptors derive from a woman aged 25 to 45 in good health and CMV-seropositive.

In nucleotides, the CDR3 is TGTGCCACCAGCAGAGATCATGAGCGGGGGCTTCGCAATGAGCAGTTCTTC. This sequence encodes CATSRDHERGLRNEQFF. The chain joins TRBV15 to TRBJ2-1; the match to TRBD2 covers 8 bases. V dropped 0 bases and J dropped 6; count of bases not matched to a gene: 10. The CDR3 runs to 17 residues. Looked up from germline, CDR1 is LNHNV and CDR2 is YYDKDF (reference sequence).

This chain uses TRBV25-1 with TRBJ1-1, with D tentatively TRBD1 (6 bases). The CDR3 has 12 residues. With 1 base removed from V and 13 bases from J, the gap between germline ends came to 13 bases. The germline CDR1 and CDR2 sequences are MGHDK and SYGVNS. This CDR3 is CASSEFDRLVFF. DNA of the CDR3: TGTGCCAGCAGTGAATTTGACAGGCTCGTTTTCTTT.

The genes are TRBV5-1 and TRBJ2-2; tentatively, D is TRBD1 (5 bases). This CDR3 is built from 15 residues. Germline V gives CDR1 SGHRS, CDR2 YFSETQ. The ends were cut back, 2 bases at V and 4 bases at J, with 12 bases in the middle. DNA of the CDR3: TGCGCCAGCAGCTTTAGCTCAGGGCCCACCGGGGAGCTGTTTTTT. Amino acid sequence: CASSFSSGPTGELFF.

The V and J genes are TRBV11-3 and TRBJ2-1; TRBD2 might be the D (6 bases). The V gene lost 0 bases and the J gene lost 11 bases, with 17 bases spanning the gap. The CDR3 runs to 15 residues. Germline lookup yields CDR1 SGHNT and CDR2 YENEEA. CDR3 coding DNA: TGTGCCAGCAGCTTAGACTCCCGGGACTCAGGAAAGCAGTTCTTC. Residues: CASSLDSRDSGKQFF.

This clone was found a few times. The chain couples TRBV5-1 to TRBJ1-2; TRBD1 matches 7 bases. This CDR3 has 15 amino acids. With V trimmed by 4 bases and J by 0 bases, 6 bases remained unmatched. Germline CDR1 and CDR2: SGHRS and YFSETQ. CDR3 loop: CASSLGTATNYGYTF. DNA of the CDR3: TGCGCCAGCAGCCTCGGGACAGCTACTAACTATGGCTACACCTTC.

The chain recombines TRBV30 with TRBJ1-6; 11 bases map to TRBD1. Germline assignment: CDR1 GTSNPN and CDR2 SVGIG (reference sequence). V gave up 2 bases and J gave up 10 bases; unmatched junction bases: 4. The CDR3 has 14 residues. The CDR3 DNA is TGTGCCTGGAGTAAGGGACAGGGGGGCTCACCCCTCCACTTT. Encoded protein: CAWSKGQGGSPLHF.

The chain is built from TRBV5-1 and TRBJ2-1; TRBD1 might be the D (5 bases). CDR3 length: 17 amino acids. The V end lost 4 bases, the J end lost 5 bases, and 22 bases lay between the germline ends. The germline CDR1 and CDR2 sequences are SGHRS and YFSETQ. DNA for the CDR3: TGCGCCAGCAGCGGCAAATTCCAGGGTGATACCCACAATGAGCAGTTCTTC. Translation gives CASSGKFQGDTHNEQFF.

This clone was observed a few times. The chain carries TRBV2 and TRBJ1-1; D unresolved. This CDR3 is 12 amino acids long. Trimming took 4 bases from V and 1 from J, leaving 4 bases between them. From germline, CDR1 is SNHLY and CDR2 FYNNEI. For the CDR3, the DNA is TGTGCCAGCAGTGTTAGGAACACTGAAGCTTTCTTT. This gives the protein CASSVRNTEAFF.

This sequence joins TRBV29-1 and TRBJ2-3; tentatively, D is TRBD2 (7 bases). This CDR3 has 12 residues. V dropped 5 bases and J dropped 4 bases, with 10 bases sitting between them. The germline CDR1 and CDR2 sequences are SQVTM and ANQGSEA. CDR3 bases: TGCAGCGTTCGGGGGGCGTCAGATACGCAGTATTTT. Its protein product is CSVRGASDTQYF.

The V and J genes are TRBV5-1 and TRBJ1-2; D gene uncertain. CDR1 and CDR2 (germline): SGHRS, YFSETQ. The CDR3 is made up of 15 amino acids. The germline V and J ends were trimmed by 4 bases and 1 base, with 14 bases remaining between them. CDR3 DNA: TGCGCCAGCAGCACACCAAACAGCTTTAACTATGGCTACACCTTC. Residues: CASSTPNSFNYGYTF.